Listed here is a single T cell receptor beta chain. Its target is unknown. The data stem from a study of beta chain features in type 1 diabetes. The study's findings and limits: Among patients with Type 1 diabetes, TCRB CDR3s were moderately but significantly shorter in every one of the four CD4+ subsets.

Expressed TCRB transcripts were sequenced after all isolated RNA was converted to cDNA. Produced via immunoSEQ multiplex PCR; TCRdb's table is partial and in-frame only. The data hold fewer than 350,000 clones, with approximately 15% observed a single time. Sequenced input: naive CD4+ T cells from blood. The clonotype comes from a man aged 18 to 29 with type 1 diabetes.

The CDR3 here is CASSLASAGGTAFF. DNA for the CDR3: TGTGCCAGCAGCTTAGCGTCGGCAGGGGGAACAGCTTTCTTT. The V gene is TRBV7-2, the J gene TRBJ1-1; 7 bases fit TRBD1. The germline V gene encodes CDR1 SGHTA and CDR2 FQGNSA. J was trimmed by 10 bases and V by 0 bases; bases with no gene match: 8. This CDR3 is 14 amino acids long.